Listed below are T cell receptor beta chains from one sample, sequenced in a study of response to subunit inactivated influenza vaccine. Each CDR3 protein gets one entry after TCRdb re-called the RT-PCR reads with MiXCR. Of around 480,000 distinct CDR3 sequences listed, roughly 9.7% are singletons. Sample: PBMCs from blood, taken more than 35 days after vaccination. The source of these receptors is a man aged 50-60 years who received an inactivated influenza vaccine. Both conserved end residues are trimmed from each CDR3. The order of the fields is clone size, J gene, V gene, D gene, CDR3 protein. A D gene is named only where the DNA matches it firmly. Clone size is not always given. Where it is, it says once, few, many or a class for expanded clones.

many | TRBJ2-7 | TRBV5-1 | TRBD1 | ASSLYTGDGEQY
few | TRBJ2-7 | TRBV20-1 | NA | SATEFYEQY
few | TRBJ1-2 | TRBV5-1 | NA | ASSPGDRPNYGYT
NA | TRBJ1-2 | TRBV12-3/TRBV12-4 | TRBD1 | ASSATGAGGYT
NA | TRBJ1-2 | TRBV2 | NA | ASSEGAEYYGYT
many | TRBJ1-2 | TRBV24-1 | NA | ATSDEAYGYT
NA | TRBJ2-7 | TRBV11-2 | TRBD2 | ASSRESGAYYEQY
many | TRBJ2-1 | TRBV2 | NA | ASSTGGYNEQF
NA | TRBJ2-1 | TRBV20-1 | NA | SATTPQGRRSNEQF
NA | TRBJ1-4 | TRBV12-3/TRBV12-4 | NA | ASRKNQGGGEKLF
NA | TRBJ2-5 | TRBV7-2 | NA | ASSLLGLGETQY
many | TRBJ2-2 | TRBV12-3/TRBV12-4 | NA | ASRSIRGATGELF
few | TRBJ2-5 | TRBV5-1 | NA | ASTDEETQY
NA | TRBJ2-7 | TRBV7-6 | TRBD2 | ASSTTSGGYEQY
many | TRBJ2-7 | TRBV7-9 | NA | ASSLSSSNEQY
NA | TRBJ2-3 | TRBV7-6 | NA | ASSSLKGTSTDTQY